Presented here are 13 T cell receptor beta chains from one specimen sequenced in a study of blood T cell repertoires in COVID-19. The protocol was immunoSEQ multiplex PCR, while the TCRdb copy is restricted to in-frame clones and leaves out a portion. The table includes over 110,000 clones, over 75% detected once. The sequencing sample was made of PBMCs or T cells enriched from blood (not recorded which). The source of these receptors is a man aged 45-65 years in a cohort exposed to, infected with or recovered from COVID-19 (not recorded which).

This clone was seen once. This rearrangement joins TRBV18 to TRBJ2-5, with 8 bases that match TRBD1. This CDR3 has 18 residues. V dropped 3 bases and J dropped 2; count of bases not matched to a gene: 14. Germline V gives CDR1 KGHSH, CDR2 LQKENI. Here the CDR3 DNA reads TGTGCCAGCTCACCGGTTCTACTACGGACAGGGAGGCAAGAGACCCAGTACTTC. Its translation: CASSPVLLRTGRQETQYF. Together with reference TRBV18 and TRBJ2-5, the CDR3 gives the full variable domain: NAGVMQNPRHLVRRRGQEARLRCSPMKGHSHVYWYRQLPEEGLKFMVYLQKENIIDESGMPKERFSAEFPKEGPSILRIQQVVRGDSAAYFCASSPVLLRTGRQETQYFGPGTRLLVL.

V gene TRBV5-4 combines with J gene TRBJ2-3; 8 positions match TRBD2. V shed 0 bases, J shed 9 bases, and the junction held 6 bases outside the gene matches. CDR1 SGHNT and CDR2 YYREEE come from the germline V gene (reference sequence). The CDR3 length is 14 residues. The CDR3 nucleotides are TGTGCCAGCAGCTTGGAGACGGGGGGGGCAACGCAGTATTTT. Its translation: CASSLETGGATQYF.

V gene TRBV3-1 (or the pseudogene TRBV3-2) combines with J gene TRBJ2-1; D uncertain. The CDR3 totals 15 residues. V gave up 0 bases and J gave up 4 bases, with 10 bases separating them. Germline lookup yields CDR1 LGHDT and CDR2 YNNKEL (reference sequence). CDR3 in DNA: TGTGCCAGCAGCCAAGACTATCCCATTTACAATGAGCAGTTCTTC. The encoded protein is CASSQDYPIYNEQFF.

J is TRBJ1-2 and V is TRBV19; perhaps TRBD1 as D (5 bases). V lost 5 bases and J lost 6, with 22 bases in between. CDR1 LNHDA and CDR2 SQIVND come from the germline V gene (reference sequence). CDR3 length: 16 amino acids. CDR3 residues: CASSFNPGARGDGYTF. The CDR3 DNA reads as TGTGCCAGTAGTTTCAACCCAGGAGCACGGGGGGATGGCTACACCTTC.

The genes are TRBV30 and TRBJ1-1; possible D gene TRBD1, 6 bases. The germline gives CDR1 GTSNPN, CDR2 SVGIG (reference sequence). This CDR3 region has 14 residues. Trimming pared 2 bases from V and 9 bases from J, leaving 19 bases between. The CDR3 sequence: CAWSSQTGPIKAFF. The CDR3 coding sequence is TGTGCCTGGAGTAGTCAGACAGGCCCGATCAAAGCTTTCTTT. Based on the CDR3 plus reference TRBV30 and TRBJ1-1, the full variable domain is SQTIHQWPATLVQPVGSPLSLECTVEGTSNPNLYWYRQAAGRGLQLLFYSVGIGQISSEVPQNLSASRPQDRQFILSSKKLLLSDSGFYLCAWSSQTGPIKAFFGQGTRLTVV.

This sequence joins TRBV7-2 and TRBJ1-1, with TRBD1 matching 11 bases. The CDR3 totals 15 residues. V trimming: 3 bases; J trimming: 5 bases; junction bases outside the gene matches: 5. CDR1 and CDR2 (germline): SGHTA, FQGNSA. DNA for the CDR3: TGTGCCAGCAGCTTCCGGACAGGGGGCCTAACTGAAGCTTTCTTT. Residues: CASSFRTGGLTEAFF.

This clone occurred once. The chain has TRBV5-1 and TRBJ1-1; the D gene is possibly TRBD1 (6 bases). Per germline, CDR1 SGHRS and CDR2 YFSETQ. The CDR3 has 17 residues. Deletions cut 4 bases from V and 0 bases from J, with 19 bases between. The CDR3 sequence: CASSAEAGARVNTEAFF. The CDR3 region has the DNA TGCGCCAGCAGCGCTGAGGCGGGGGCCAGGGTGAACACTGAAGCTTTCTTT.

The chain has TRBV6-5 and TRBJ2-1, with 7 bases matching TRBD2. With V trimmed by 4 bases and J by 0 bases, 6 bases remained unmatched. Germline CDR1 and CDR2: MNHEY and SVGAGI. The CDR3 has 16 residues. CDR3: CASSSSGRTSYNEQFF. The CDR3 DNA sequence: TGTGCCAGCAGTTCTAGCGGCCGGACCTCCTACAATGAGCAGTTCTTC.

The genes are TRBV19 and TRBJ1-2, with a weak D call TRBD1 (6 bases). V gave up 5 bases and J gave up 1 base, with 14 bases separating them. Germline V lookup: CDR1 LNHDA, CDR2 SQIVND (reference sequence). CDR3 length: 15 residues. The CDR3, as DNA: TGTGCCAGTAGTTTGACAGGCGTCGTTAACTATGGCTACACCTTC. This sequence encodes CASSLTGVVNYGYTF.

V usage is TRBV24-1 and J usage is TRBJ2-1, with D possibly matching TRBD1 (6 bases). V lost 5 bases and J 3 bases, leaving 13 bases between the germline ends. The CDR3 extends over 15 amino acids. Germline CDR1 reads KGHDR; CDR2 reads SFDVKD. The CDR3, as DNA: TGTGCCACCAGTGGGGGGACAAAGTACTACAATGAGCAGTTCTTC. As protein: CATSGGTKYYNEQFF.

A remark on this clone: Other DNA variants within this sample encode the same CDR3. The chain couples TRBV30 to TRBJ1-1; a weak D match, TRBD1 (5 bases). The germline gives CDR1 GTSNPN, CDR2 SVGIG (reference sequence). The CDR3 runs 13 residues. The V end was cut by 0 bases, the J end by 5 bases, with 10 bases between. The CDR3 DNA reads as TGTGCCTGGAGTGTACACGGGGGAACTGAAGCTTTCTTT. It codes for CAWSVHGGTEAFF.

V usage is TRBV10-3 and J usage is TRBJ2-7, with TRBD1 matching 8 bases. The trim removed 6 bases at V and 4 bases at J, leaving 8 bases unmatched. The germline V gene has CDR1 ENHRY and CDR2 SYGVKD. CDR3 length equals 14 residues. For the CDR3, the DNA is TGTGCCATCAGCGCCGGGACAGGAGTTTACGAGCAGTACTTC. It yields the protein CAISAGTGVYEQYF.

The V and J genes are TRBV2 and TRBJ2-5; D gene uncertain. The CDR3 totals 14 residues. Per germline, CDR1 SNHLY and CDR2 FYNNEI. V lost 4 bases to trimming and J lost 0 bases, with 9 bases between them. The CDR3 here is CASSVSLYQETQYF. CDR3 nucleotide sequence: TGTGCCAGCAGTGTCTCCCTGTACCAAGAGACCCAGTACTTC.